This TCR beta chain is from a study of graft-versus-host responses after intestinal transplantation. In the study overall: Following induction with anti-thymocyte globulin, all recipients were given tacrolimus and steroids for about three years. Findings of the study overall: Allografts from individuals with graft-donor T cell macrochimerism displayed high graft-versus-host to host-versus-graft clonal ratios.

Method: immunoSEQ multiplex PCR; TCRdb's copy keeps in-frame clones and lacks some. This sample has about 110,000 clones, with around 94% found just once. Regarding this clone: Its antigen is unidentified.

This CDR3 contains 13 residues. Trimming stripped 1 base from V and 5 bases from J, with 11 bases between. Per germline, CDR1 GTSNPN and CDR2 SVGIG (reference sequence). The TCR comes from a human donor who was the organ donor for an intestinal transplant. The specimen was unstimulated CD4+ T cells sorted from spleen or lymph node cells, collected before transplant. The chain has TRBV30 and TRBJ2-5; perhaps D is TRBD1 or TRBD2 (5 bases each). The CDR3 DNA reads as TGTGCCTGGAGTGCGGACTGGGGGGAGACCCAGTACTTC. Its translation: CAWSADWGETQYF.